This T cell receptor (beta chain) is drawn from a study of tissue T cells after allogeneic stem cell transplantation. Notes on this clone: Its target is not known. The germline and genes are mouse ones. The read ends 1 residue early relative to the CDR3; the germline J gene fills the gap.

Time point here: mouse harvest day 7 after allogeneic transplant. The graft held 10^6 splenic CD5+ T cells and 10^7 T-cell-depleted bone marrow cells. This mouse GVHD model was MHC-mismatched B6 to BALB/c, profiled day 7 or 14. Assay used: immunoSEQ multiplex PCR; TCRdb lists only in-frame clones, some missing. The table lists about 8,200 clones, roughly 49% of them singletons, with more than 7.5% in the top ten. Broader study findings: Motif-based clustering found tissue-specific repertoire signatures shared across patients, though few clones were shared. Alloreactivity or antigen specificity of tissue TCRs was not determined; some clones might be host cells.

CDR3 size: 14 residues. Germline CDR1 and CDR2: SGHDT and FRDEAV. V was cut by 0 bases and J by 0 bases, with 5 bases left in between. Specimen: gut tissue. The TCR was taken from a female BALB/c mouse given C57BL/6 T cells with graft-versus-host disease after an allogeneic hematopoietic cell transplant. The chain combines TRBV14 with TRBJ2-5, with unresolved D. CDR3 bases read: TGTGCCAGCAGTTTCTGGATTAACCAAGACACCCAGTAC. It is translated as CASSFWINQDTQY. The full CDR3 protein reads CASSFWINQDTQYF.